This section outlines one T cell receptor (beta chain) sequence together with its context. This record belongs to a study of blood T cell repertoires in COVID-19. Study as a whole: The United States, Italy and Spain supplied acute and convalescent COVID-19 samples. Nucleic acid was either cDNA or gDNA, and it came from T cells, B-cell-depleted T cells, or PBMCs.

The CDR3 runs 14 residues. Trimming took off 5 bases at V and 5 bases at J, with 14 bases between the two ends. From germline, CDR1 is SGHTA and CDR2 FQGNSA. Seattle's enrolled individuals joined amid active infection and were then monitored longitudinally. In the original workflow: Cell counts per sample came from amplifying reference gene primers. The method was immunoSEQ multiplex PCR; TCRdb's version includes in-frame clones alone and lacks a portion of them. That table furnishes V, J and clone size, whereas the DNA furnished D and trimming. The sample carries fewer than 200,000 clones, about four fifths recorded once.

The specimen sequenced was peripheral blood. The sequence was collected from a woman in her seventies with COVID-19, enrolled during active disease. This sequence joins TRBV7-2 and TRBJ2-3; TRBD2 might be the D (6 bases). CDR3 DNA sequence: TGTGCCAGCAGCCGCCCGCAGGAGGGAGATACGCAGTATTTT. As protein: CASSRPQEGDTQYF.